A selection of T cell receptor beta chains follows, all from one sample in a study of neurological immune-mediated disorders. TCRdb ran MiXCR on the 5' RACE reads and lists one entry per CDR3 protein. The data hold more than 40,000 distinct CDR3 sequences, with roughly 13% observed a single time. Sequencing was performed on PBMCs. The receptor source for this set is a male donor with HTLV-1-associated myelopathy (HAM/TSP). Both conserved end residues are part of each CDR3. D genes are given only for firm matches. The size field is filled for only some rows; it gives once, few, many or a size class.

>TRBD1|TRBJ1-5|many|TRBV6-1
CASSLLPTGRNQPQHF
TGTGCCAGCAGTCTCCTCCCGACAGGGCGCAATCAGCCCCAGCATTTT
>NA|TRBJ2-2|NA|TRBV3-1
CASSQAVGAWNTGELFF
TGTGCCAGCAGCCAAGCCGTGGGGGCCTGGAACACCGGGGAGCTGTTTTTT
>NA|TRBJ1-5|many|TRBV27
CASSLTNQPQHF
TGTGCCAGCAGTTTAACGAATCAGCCCCAGCATTTT
>NA|TRBJ2-4|NA|TRBV18
CASSPRGSPGYIQYF
TGTGCCAGCTCACCACGGGGGAGTCCTGGTTACATTCAGTACTTC
>TRBD1|TRBJ1-1|many|TRBV16
CASSQIQGTDTEAFF
TGTGCCAGCAGCCAAATACAGGGGACCGACACTGAAGCTTTCTTT
>TRBD1|TRBJ1-6|many|TRBV20-1
CSARPGTGFSPLHF
TGCAGTGCTAGACCCGGGACAGGGTTTTCACCCCTCCACTTT
>NA|TRBJ2-7|many|TRBV27
CASSWQGIDSYEQYF
TGTGCCAGCAGTTGGCAAGGGATCGATTCCTACGAGCAGTACTTC
>NA|TRBJ1-4|few|TRBV5-1
CASSLDSQREKLFF
TGCGCCAGCAGCTTGGACAGCCAACGTGAAAAACTGTTTTTT
>NA|TRBJ2-2|many|TRBV5-6
CASSLMTGENTGELFF
TGTGCCAGCAGCTTAATGACGGGGGAGAACACCGGGGAGCTGTTTTTT
>TRBD1|TRBJ2-3|many|TRBV29-1
CSVEGGTGGPTDTQYF
TGCAGCGTTGAGGGCGGGACAGGGGGGCCCACAGATACGCAGTATTTT
>NA|TRBJ2-1|NA|TRBV7-9
CAISRPRGASYNEQFF
TGTGCCATCAGCCGCCCCCGGGGGGCATCCTACAATGAGCAGTTCTTC
>NA|TRBJ1-1|many|TRBV7-6
CASSLKGGTEAFF
TGTGCCAGCAGCTTAAAGGGGGGAACTGAAGCTTTCTTT
>NA|TRBJ2-7|few|TRBV5-5
CASSLEAEQYF
TGTGCCAGCAGCTTGGAGGCCGAGCAGTACTTC
>NA|TRBJ2-3|many|TRBV5-1
CASSLTSLDTQYF
TGCGCCAGCAGCTTGACTAGTTTGGATACGCAGTATTTT
>NA|TRBJ1-1|many|TRBV20-1
CSARDPRTGGNTEAFF
TGCAGTGCTAGAGATCCGAGGACCGGGGGGAACACTGAAGCTTTCTTT
>NA|TRBJ1-6|many|TRBV20-1
CSAVRTENSPLHF
TGCAGTGCTGTACGGACGGAGAATTCACCCCTCCACTTT
>NA|TRBJ2-1|many|TRBV5-1
CASSTTGPEYNEQFF
TGCGCCAGCAGTACCACAGGGCCCGAGTACAATGAGCAGTTCTTC
>TRBD2|TRBJ2-2|many|TRBV28
CASSGTSGANTGELFF
TGTGCCAGCAGCGGGACTAGCGGAGCGAACACCGGGGAGCTGTTTTTT
>NA|TRBJ1-4|many|TRBV7-9
CASSLEGPTNEKLFF
TGTGCCAGCAGCTTAGAGGGACCAACTAATGAAAAACTGTTTTTT
>NA|TRBJ2-1|NA|TRBV19
CASSIGVGVVHEQFF
TGTGCCAGTAGTATAGGGGTTGGGGTCGTCCATGAGCAGTTCTTC
>NA|TRBJ2-1|many|TRBV5-1
CASSLQAGDYNEQFF
TGCGCCAGCAGCTTGCAGGCAGGGGACTACAATGAGCAGTTCTTC
>NA|TRBJ1-5|NA|TRBV5-5
CASSLEGSRQPQHF
TGTGCCAGCAGCTTGGAGGGGTCGCGGCAGCCCCAGCATTTT
>NA|TRBJ2-7|many|TRBV14
CASSHWDVSYEQYF
TGTGCCAGCAGCCATTGGGACGTCTCCTACGAGCAGTACTTC
>NA|TRBJ2-1|many|TRBV5-1
CASSFASSSSYNEQFF
TGCGCCAGCAGCTTTGCCAGCTCTAGCTCCTACAATGAGCAGTTCTTC
>TRBD2|TRBJ2-1|many|TRBV24-1
CATAGGDPRDEQFF
TGTGCCACCGCGGGGGGGGATCCCAGGGATGAGCAGTTCTTC
>NA|TRBJ1-5|NA|TRBV4-1
CASSQQGDQPQHF
TGCGCCAGCAGTCAACAGGGAGATCAGCCCCAGCATTTT
>NA|TRBJ1-2|many|TRBV29-1
CSVAESGGRRGYTF
TGCAGCGTGGCAGAATCTGGGGGGCGACGCGGCTACACCTTC
>TRBD2|TRBJ2-1|NA|TRBV9
CASSAGLAGGQNEQFF
TGTGCCAGCAGCGCCGGACTAGCGGGGGGGCAAAATGAGCAGTTCTTC
>NA|TRBJ2-2|many|TRBV9
CASSSNTGELFF
TGTGCCAGCAGCTCTAACACCGGGGAGCTGTTTTTT
>TRBD2|TRBJ2-1|NA|TRBV24-1
CATSDPAVFGGGYNEQFF
TGTGCCACCAGTGACCCGGCTGTATTCGGCGGGGGGTACAATGAGCAGTTCTTC
>NA|TRBJ2-5|many|TRBV5-1
CASSLLSRNQETQYF
TGCGCCAGCAGCTTGTTGTCCAGAAACCAAGAGACCCAGTACTTC
>NA|TRBJ1-1|many|TRBV6-5
CASTRGAVQPNTEAFF
TGTGCCAGCACCCGGGGGGCGGTGCAGCCTAACACTGAAGCTTTCTTT
>TRBD2|TRBJ2-1|once|TRBV6-5
CASRGPSGRDNEQFF
TGTGCCAGCAGGGGCCCTAGCGGGAGGGACAATGAGCAGTTCTTC
>NA|TRBJ2-5|NA|TRBV27
CASSSQSERETQYF
TGTGCCAGCAGTTCCCAATCCGAGAGAGAGACCCAGTACTTC
>NA|TRBJ1-5|NA|TRBV12-3/TRBV12-4
CASSLGDSSQPKHF
TGTGCCAGCAGTTTGGGGGATAGCAGTCAGCCCAAGCATTTT
>NA|TRBJ2-5|many|TRBV5-1
CASSPQTGLWRETQYF
TGCGCCAGCAGCCCACAAACAGGGTTATGGAGAGAGACCCAGTACTTC
>NA|TRBJ1-3|many|TRBV5-1
CASSLAGGRIDTIYF
TGCGCCAGCAGCTTGGCCGGAGGACGGATAGACACCATATATTTT
>TRBD2|TRBJ2-7|many|TRBV6-2/TRBV6-3
CASSWGGVGYEQYF
TGTGCCAGCAGTTGGGGAGGGGTGGGCTACGAGCAGTACTTC
>NA|TRBJ2-1|many|TRBV9
CASSLDGGPYNEQFF
TGTGCCAGCAGCCTAGATGGGGGGCCTTACAATGAGCAGTTCTTC
>NA|TRBJ2-1|few|TRBV20-1
CSAPGFSGPYNEQFF
TGCAGTGCCCCCGGGTTCTCCGGGCCCTACAATGAGCAGTTCTTC